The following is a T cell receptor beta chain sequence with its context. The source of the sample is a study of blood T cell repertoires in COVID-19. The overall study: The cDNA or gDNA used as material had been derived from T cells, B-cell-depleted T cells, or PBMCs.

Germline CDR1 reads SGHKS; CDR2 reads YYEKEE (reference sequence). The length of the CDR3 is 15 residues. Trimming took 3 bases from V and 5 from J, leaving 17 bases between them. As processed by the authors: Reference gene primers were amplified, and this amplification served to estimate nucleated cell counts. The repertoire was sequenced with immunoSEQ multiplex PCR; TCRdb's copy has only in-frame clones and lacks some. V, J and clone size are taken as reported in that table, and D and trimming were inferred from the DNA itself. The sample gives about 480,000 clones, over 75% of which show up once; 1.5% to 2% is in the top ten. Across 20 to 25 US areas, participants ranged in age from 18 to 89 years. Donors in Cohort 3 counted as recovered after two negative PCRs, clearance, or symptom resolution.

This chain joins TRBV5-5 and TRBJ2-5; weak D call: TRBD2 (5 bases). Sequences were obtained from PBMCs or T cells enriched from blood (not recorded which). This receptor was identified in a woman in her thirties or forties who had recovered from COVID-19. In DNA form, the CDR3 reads TGTGCCAGCAGCTCGCCCTCGGGGTTAGAGGAGACCCAGTACTTC. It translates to CASSSPSGLEETQYF. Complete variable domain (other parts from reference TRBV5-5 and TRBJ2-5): DAGVTQSPTHLIKTRGQQVTLRCSPISGHKSVSWYQQVLGQGPQFIFQYYEKEERGRGNFPDRFSARQFPNYSSELNVNALLLGDSALYLCASSSPSGLEETQYFGPGTRLLVL.